The rows below give T cell receptor beta chains drawn from one sample of a study of T cell changes during pregnancy in multiple sclerosis. TCRdb keeps only in-frame clones here, not all; method: immunoSEQ multiplex PCR. The sample holds roughly 40,000 clones, 90% to 95% seen once. The material was CD4+ T cells from peripheral blood mononuclear cells, obtained before pregnancy. The receptors stem from a female donor with multiple sclerosis, enrolled in a pregnancy study. CDR3s include the opening cysteine and the closing phenylalanine or tryptophan. A D gene is named only where the DNA matches it firmly. Rows may omit the clone size; those that give it use once, few, many or a size class.

CDR3aa: CASSFYSGGTNEKLFF; CDR3nt: TGTGCCAGCAGTTTTTATTCGGGGGGCACTAATGAAAAACTGTTTTTT; d_gene: .; v_gene: TRBV6-6; abundance: .; j_gene: TRBJ1-4
CDR3aa: CASSLIGGQSYEQYF; CDR3nt: TGTGCCAGCAGCTTGATTGGGGGACAGAGCTACGAGCAGTACTTC; d_gene: TRBD1; v_gene: TRBV5-4; abundance: .; j_gene: TRBJ2-7
CDR3aa: CASRDRGNTEAFF; CDR3nt: TGTGCCAGCAGAGACAGGGGGAACACTGAAGCTTTCTTT; d_gene: TRBD1; v_gene: TRBV7-3; abundance: .; j_gene: TRBJ1-1
CDR3aa: CASSLVSSGADTQYF; CDR3nt: TGTGCCAGCAGCTTGGTTAGTAGCGGGGCTGATACGCAGTATTTT; d_gene: TRBD2; v_gene: TRBV5-5; abundance: .; j_gene: TRBJ2-3
CDR3aa: CASSPTGGLHTGELFF; CDR3nt: TGCGCCAGCAGCCCAACCGGGGGGCTGCACACCGGGGAGCTGTTTTTT; d_gene: .; v_gene: TRBV5-1; abundance: .; j_gene: TRBJ2-2
CDR3aa: CASSLRGLSSYEQYF; CDR3nt: TGTGCCAGCAGCTTGAGGGGACTTAGCTCCTACGAGCAGTACTTC; d_gene: .; v_gene: TRBV7-2; abundance: .; j_gene: TRBJ2-7
CDR3aa: CASSLGGATGVSWNTIYF; CDR3nt: TGTGCCAGCAGCTTAGGTGGGGCGACAGGGGTGTCGTGGAACACCATATATTTT; d_gene: TRBD1; v_gene: TRBV7-9; abundance: .; j_gene: TRBJ1-3
CDR3aa: CASSQDGTRGSLADTQYF; CDR3nt: TGTGCCAGCTCACAAGACGGGACCAGGGGGTCCCTCGCAGATACGCAGTATTTT; d_gene: TRBD1; v_gene: TRBV18; abundance: .; j_gene: TRBJ2-3
CDR3aa: CASRYRGLAYEQYF; CDR3nt: TGTGCCAGCAGATACAGGGGTTTGGCCTACGAGCAGTACTTC; d_gene: TRBD1; v_gene: TRBV6-1; abundance: .; j_gene: TRBJ2-7
CDR3aa: CASSFSRGGAGYGYTF; CDR3nt: TGCGCCAGCAGTTTCTCGCGAGGGGGGGCAGGCTATGGCTACACCTTC; d_gene: .; v_gene: TRBV10-1; abundance: .; j_gene: TRBJ1-2
CDR3aa: CSVALLADYTGELFF; CDR3nt: TGCAGCGTTGCTTTGCTAGCGGATTACACCGGGGAGCTGTTTTTT; d_gene: TRBD2; v_gene: TRBV29-1; abundance: .; j_gene: TRBJ2-2
CDR3aa: CASSLGPNYGYTF; CDR3nt: TGTGCCAGTAGTCTGGGCCCTAACTATGGCTACACCTTC; d_gene: .; v_gene: TRBV19; abundance: .; j_gene: TRBJ1-2
CDR3aa: CASSLKAGSNYGYTF; CDR3nt: TGTGCCAGCAGCTTAAAGGCAGGTAGTAACTATGGCTACACCTTC; d_gene: .; v_gene: TRBV7-3; abundance: .; j_gene: TRBJ1-2
CDR3aa: CASSSQRPAGIVEQFF; CDR3nt: TGTGCCAGCAGCTCCCAGAGGCCAGCGGGGATCGTTGAGCAGTTCTTC; d_gene: TRBD2; v_gene: TRBV7-8; abundance: .; j_gene: TRBJ2-1
CDR3aa: CASSLGGYNSPLHF; CDR3nt: TGTGCCAGCAGCTTGGGGGGTTATAATTCACCCCTCCACTTT; d_gene: .; v_gene: TRBV7-2; abundance: .; j_gene: TRBJ1-6
CDR3aa: CASSSDSSNEQFF; CDR3nt: TGTGCCAGCAGCTCGGACAGCTCAAATGAGCAGTTCTTC; d_gene: .; v_gene: TRBV5-4; abundance: .; j_gene: TRBJ2-1
CDR3aa: CASSLPRGPYNNSPLHF; CDR3nt: TGTGCCAGCAGCTTGCCCAGGGGGCCTTACAATAATTCACCCCTCCACTTT; d_gene: TRBD1; v_gene: TRBV5-4; abundance: .; j_gene: TRBJ1-6
CDR3aa: CASSENRVYSPLHF; CDR3nt: TGTGCCAGCAGTGAAAACAGGGTGTATTCACCCCTCCACTTT; d_gene: .; v_gene: TRBV6-1; abundance: .; j_gene: TRBJ1-6
CDR3aa: CASSFRAGGDTQYF; CDR3nt: TGTGCCAGCAGCTTCAGAGCGGGGGGCGATACGCAGTATTTT; d_gene: TRBD2; v_gene: TRBV11-2; abundance: .; j_gene: TRBJ2-3
CDR3aa: CASSLYVGTGTVGQFF; CDR3nt: TGTGCCAGCAGCTTATACGTCGGGACAGGGACTGTAGGGCAGTTCTTC; d_gene: TRBD1; v_gene: TRBV7-6; abundance: .; j_gene: TRBJ2-1
CDR3aa: CASSQGVAVGNTEAFF; CDR3nt: TGCGCCAGCAGCCAAGGAGTGGCGGTTGGGAACACTGAAGCTTTCTTT; d_gene: .; v_gene: TRBV4-3; abundance: .; j_gene: TRBJ1-1
CDR3aa: CASSSSGSADSPLHF; CDR3nt: TGCGCCAGCAGCTCGTCCGGGTCAGCGGATTCACCCCTCCACTTT; d_gene: .; v_gene: TRBV5-1; abundance: .; j_gene: TRBJ1-6
CDR3aa: CASEVGTGFPGELFF; CDR3nt: TGTGCCAGCGAAGTAGGGACAGGGTTCCCCGGGGAGCTGTTTTTT; d_gene: TRBD1; v_gene: TRBV7-3; abundance: .; j_gene: TRBJ2-2
CDR3aa: CASSGTSGYEQYF; CDR3nt: TGTGCCAGCAGTGGGACTAGCGGCTACGAGCAGTACTTC; d_gene: TRBD2; v_gene: TRBV2; abundance: .; j_gene: TRBJ2-7
CDR3aa: CASSQRQGFQETQYF; CDR3nt: TGTGCCAGCAGCCAAAGACAGGGGTTTCAAGAGACCCAGTACTTC; d_gene: TRBD1; v_gene: TRBV14; abundance: .; j_gene: TRBJ2-5
CDR3aa: CASAGRLNTEAFF; CDR3nt: TGTGCCAGCGCAGGCAGGCTGAACACTGAAGCTTTCTTT; d_gene: .; v_gene: TRBV6-5; abundance: .; j_gene: TRBJ1-1
CDR3aa: CASSFTGLGNQPQHF; CDR3nt: TGTGCCAGCAGTTTTACAGGGTTGGGCAATCAGCCCCAGCATTTT; d_gene: .; v_gene: TRBV28; abundance: .; j_gene: TRBJ1-5
CDR3aa: CASSREDTIYF; CDR3nt: TGTGCCAGCAGCAGGGAGGACACCATATATTTT; d_gene: .; v_gene: TRBV5-5; abundance: .; j_gene: TRBJ1-3
CDR3aa: CASSLRGGMNTEAFF; CDR3nt: TGTGCCAGCAGCTTGAGGGGGGGGATGAACACTGAAGCTTTCTTT; d_gene: .; v_gene: TRBV7-2; abundance: .; j_gene: TRBJ1-1
CDR3aa: CASSLTDRGEREGTEAFF; CDR3nt: TGTGCCAGCAGCCTCACCGACAGGGGCGAGAGGGAGGGTACTGAAGCTTTCTTT; d_gene: TRBD1; v_gene: TRBV5-4; abundance: once; j_gene: TRBJ1-1
CDR3aa: CASSYSGTSGFYEQYF; CDR3nt: TGTGCCAGCAGTTACTCAGGGACTAGCGGGTTCTACGAGCAGTACTTC; d_gene: TRBD2; v_gene: TRBV6-5; abundance: .; j_gene: TRBJ2-7
CDR3aa: CASSAGTANTGELFF; CDR3nt: TGTGCCAGCAGCGCCGGGACAGCGAACACCGGGGAGCTGTTTTTT; d_gene: TRBD1; v_gene: TRBV7-9; abundance: .; j_gene: TRBJ2-2
CDR3aa: CASSSDRGLGGEQYF; CDR3nt: TGTGCCAGCAGCTCCGACAGGGGGCTAGGAGGGGAGCAGTACTTC; d_gene: TRBD1; v_gene: TRBV7-8; abundance: .; j_gene: TRBJ2-7
CDR3aa: CASSAPPGQTNTEAFF; CDR3nt: TGTGCCAGCAGCGCCCCCCCCGGACAGACGAACACTGAAGCTTTCTTT; d_gene: .; v_gene: TRBV7-6; abundance: .; j_gene: TRBJ1-1
CDR3aa: CASRVEGLGNTEAFF; CDR3nt: TGTGCCAGCAGAGTTGAAGGACTTGGGAACACTGAAGCTTTCTTT; d_gene: .; v_gene: TRBV2; abundance: few; j_gene: TRBJ1-1
CDR3aa: CASSTGQLNSPLHF; CDR3nt: TGTGCCAGTTCTACGGGACAGCTTAATTCACCCCTCCACTTT; d_gene: TRBD1; v_gene: TRBV19; abundance: once; j_gene: TRBJ1-6
CDR3aa: CASSIGGLAGGSPDTQYF; CDR3nt: TGTGCCAGTAGTATAGGGGGACTAGCGGGGGGATCCCCGGATACGCAGTATTTT; d_gene: TRBD2; v_gene: TRBV19; abundance: .; j_gene: TRBJ2-3
CDR3aa: CASSATGIGYTF; CDR3nt: TGTGCCAGCAGTGCCACAGGGATCGGCTACACCTTC; d_gene: .; v_gene: TRBV6-1; abundance: .; j_gene: TRBJ1-2
CDR3aa: CASSLGRQGNTEAFF; CDR3nt: TGTGCCAGCAGCTTAGGAAGACAGGGGAACACTGAAGCTTTCTTT; d_gene: TRBD1; v_gene: TRBV7-2; abundance: .; j_gene: TRBJ1-1
CDR3aa: CASSPGQGPGNTIYF; CDR3nt: TGTGCCAGCAGCCCGGGACAGGGCCCTGGAAACACCATATATTTT; d_gene: TRBD1; v_gene: TRBV11-3; abundance: .; j_gene: TRBJ1-3